The clone carrying this T cell receptor (beta chain) was counted between two and nine times. As yet, its antigen is unknown. The data were obtained in a study of T cells after yellow fever vaccination. Whole-study results and caveats: A large majority of primary-vaccination clones showed up again after the booster (about 97% CD4, around 90% CD8).

TCRdb re-called the 5' RACE reads with MiXCR, one entry per CDR3 protein. Of about 350,000 distinct CDR3 sequences listed, roughly 8.6% are singletons. The receptor was derived from a man aged 18 to 30 who received the YFV17D yellow fever vaccine. The material was PBMCs, obtained about 49 days after the first yellow fever vaccination.

Here the CDR3 reads CASSLEWGGPDYEQYF. In DNA, the CDR3 is TGTGCCAGCAGCTTAGAGTGGGGGGGGCCAGACTACGAGCAGTACTTC. The genes are TRBV7-6 and TRBJ2-7; tentatively, D is TRBD2 (7 bases). Germline V gene data show CDR1 as SGHVS and CDR2 as FNYEAQ. V was pared by 1 base and J by 3 bases, with 16 bases between. The length of the CDR3 is 16 residues. The complete variable domain, with remaining parts taken from reference TRBV7-6 and TRBJ2-7, reads GAGVSQSPRYKVTKRGQDVALRCDPISGHVSLYWYRQALGQGPEFLTYFNYEAQQDKSGLPNDRFSAERPEGSISTLTIQRTEQRDSAMYRCASSLEWGGPDYEQYFGPGTRLTVT.